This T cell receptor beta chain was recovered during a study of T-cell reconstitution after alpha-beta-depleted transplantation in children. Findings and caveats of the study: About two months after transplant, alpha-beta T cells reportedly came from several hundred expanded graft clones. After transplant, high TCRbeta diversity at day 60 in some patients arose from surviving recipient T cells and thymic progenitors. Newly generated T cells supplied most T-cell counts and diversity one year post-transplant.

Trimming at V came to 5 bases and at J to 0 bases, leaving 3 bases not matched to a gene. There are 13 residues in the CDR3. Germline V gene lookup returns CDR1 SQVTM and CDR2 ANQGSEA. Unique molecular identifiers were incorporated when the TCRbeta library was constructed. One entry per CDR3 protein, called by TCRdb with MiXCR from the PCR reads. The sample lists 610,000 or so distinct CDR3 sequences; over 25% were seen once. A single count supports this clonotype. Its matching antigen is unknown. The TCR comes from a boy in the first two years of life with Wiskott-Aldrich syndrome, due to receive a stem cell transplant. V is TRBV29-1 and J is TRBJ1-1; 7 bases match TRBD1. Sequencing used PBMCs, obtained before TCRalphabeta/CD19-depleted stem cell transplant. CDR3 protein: CSVKGQMNTEAFF. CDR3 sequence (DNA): TGCAGCGTTAAGGGACAGATGAACACTGAAGCTTTCTTT. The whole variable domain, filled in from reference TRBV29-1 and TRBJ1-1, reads SAVISQKPSRDICQRGTSLTIQCQVDSQVTMMFWYRQQPGQSLTLIATANQGSEATYESGFVIDKFPISRPNLTFSTLTVSNMSPEDSSIYLCSVKGQMNTEAFFGQGTRLTVV.